The 27 T cell receptor beta chains given below trace back to one sample, sequenced in a study of cytomegalovirus exposure and HLA in healthy donors. It was with 60 Vbeta and 13 Jbeta primers that the PCR ran. Libraries were prepared by immunoSEQ multiplex PCR; TCRdb keeps only in-frame clonotypes and omits some of them. This repertoire includes about 46,000 clones. Sequenced: PBMCs. The origin of the receptors is a woman aged 40 to 50 in good health and CMV-seronegative.

V and J are TRBV7-2 and TRBJ2-7; possibly TRBD2 for D (6 bases). CDR3 length: 16 residues. CDR1 is SGHTA, CDR2 FQGNSA, per germline. The germline V and J ends were trimmed by 1 base and 8 bases, with 21 bases remaining between them. The CDR3 DNA follows: TGTGCCAGCAGCTTAGAACCCGGGAGTAGCGGATCCCAGCAGTACTTC. Protein: CASSLEPGSSGSQQYF.

A remark on this clone: The junction does not match germline at one end; this may be a read error. This chain links TRBV18 with TRBJ2-3, with 9 nucleotides matching TRBD2. The germline V gene encodes CDR1 KGHSH and CDR2 LQKENI. This CDR3 comprises 18 residues. The CDR3 DNA follows: TGTGCCAGCTCACCACAAGCGGGAGGCCAAGCTAGCACAGATAAGCAGTATTTT. Its protein product is CASSPQAGGQASTDKQYF.

The chain links TRBV4-1 to TRBJ2-1; D is unresolved. Germline lookup yields CDR1 MGHRA and CDR2 YSYEKL. V lost 5 bases, J lost 5 bases, and 7 bases lay in between. The CDR3 runs to 12 residues. Written as DNA, the CDR3 is TGCGCCAGCAGCAAAAGAGACAATGAGCAGTTCTTC. The encoded protein is CASSKRDNEQFF.

The chain employs TRBV7-2 and TRBJ2-7, with a tentative D call TRBD1 (5 bases). This CDR3 spans 14 amino acids. Trimming took off 3 bases at V and 1 base at J, with 10 bases between the two ends. Looked up from germline, CDR1 is SGHTA and CDR2 is FQGNSA. Here the CDR3 DNA reads TGTGCCAGCAGCTTCGACAGATTTTCCTACGAGCAGTACTTC. Encoded protein: CASSFDRFSYEQYF.

The rearrangement uses TRBV7-9 and TRBJ1-1; 7 nucleotides line up with TRBD1. The length of the CDR3 is 15 residues. Germline CDR1 and CDR2: SEHNR and FQNEAQ (reference sequence). Trimming took 2 bases from V and 1 from J; bases not matched to a gene: 4. As DNA, the CDR3 is TGTGCCAGCAGCTTATCAGCAGGGGGGAACACTGAAGCTTTCTTT. Its translation is CASSLSAGGNTEAFF.

The rearrangement uses TRBV6-5 and TRBJ2-3, with 7 bases lining up with TRBD2. The CDR3 contains 16 residues. V shed 2 bases, J shed 3 bases, and the junction held 8 bases outside the gene matches. Germline CDR1 and CDR2: MNHEY and SVGAGI. CDR3 DNA: TGTGCCAGCAGTTACACCGGACTAGAGGAGACAGATACGCAGTATTTT. Translation: CASSYTGLEETDTQYF.

The chain has TRBV11-2 and TRBJ1-2; D remains unclear. V lost 2 bases and J 6 bases, leaving 13 bases between the germline ends. This CDR3 has 14 amino acids. The germline V gene has CDR1 SGHAT and CDR2 FQNNGV. CDR3 sequence (DNA): TGTGCCAGCAGCTTATACTCCACAGCAGATGGCTACACCTTC. Protein product: CASSLYSTADGYTF.

The J gene is TRBJ1-5, the V gene TRBV19; 9 positions match TRBD1. V lost 7 bases to trimming and J lost 7 bases; unmatched junction nucleotides: 8. The CDR3 is 14 amino acids. Germline CDR1 LNHDA, CDR2 SQIVND (reference sequence). CDR3 nucleotides: TGTGCCAGTACCCCAGACAGGGGGTACCAGCCCCAGCATTTT. This encodes CASTPDRGYQPQHF.

The gene calls are TRBV7-8 and TRBJ2-5; 7 bases agree with TRBD2. With 0 bases clipped from V and 2 bases from J, the junction kept 0 bases outside the gene matches. From germline, CDR1 is SGHVS and CDR2 FQNEAQ. This CDR3 is 14 amino acids long. The CDR3 DNA is TGTGCCAGCAGCTTAGCGGGGGGGCAAGAGACCCAGTACTTC. This translates into CASSLAGGQETQYF.

The chain carries TRBV7-9 and TRBJ1-4; maybe TRBD1 (6 bases). Trimming left V 2 bases short and J 11 bases short, with 18 bases between. Looked up from germline, CDR1 is SEHNR and CDR2 is FQNEAQ (reference sequence). This CDR3 spans 15 amino acids. Here the CDR3 DNA reads TGTGCCAGCAGCTTATTGGGGGCCGAGGCTCGGAAACTGTTTTTT. Its protein is CASSLLGAEARKLFF.

This chain joins TRBV7-9 and TRBJ2-5; 11 nucleotides line up with TRBD2. J was trimmed by 4 bases and V by 6 bases; bases with no gene match: 4. Germline CDR1 and CDR2: SEHNR and FQNEAQ (reference sequence). CDR3 size: 14 residues. The CDR3 bases are TGTGCCAGCAGTTCCGGGACTAGCGGAGAGACCCAGTACTTC. Amino acids: CASSSGTSGETQYF.

This chain connects TRBV5-1 to TRBJ2-3, with 11 positions matching TRBD2. V was clipped by 0 bases and J by 0 bases; unmatched bases: 6. Looked up from germline, CDR1 is SGHRS and CDR2 is YFSETQ. This CDR3 is 18 amino acids long. The CDR3 bases are TGCGCCAGCAGCTTGGGACTAGCGGGGCGGACTAGCACAGATACGCAGTATTTT. It translates to CASSLGLAGRTSTDTQYF.

V usage is TRBV2 and J usage is TRBJ2-7; 9 bases are shared with TRBD1. V was clipped by 8 bases and J by 5 bases; unmatched bases: 4. The CDR3 has 12 residues. Looked up from germline, CDR1 is SNHLY and CDR2 is FYNNEI. The CDR3 is CASGGQGNEQYF. CDR3 DNA sequence: TGTGCCAGCGGGGGACAGGGAAACGAGCAGTACTTC.

The V gene is TRBV10-3, the J gene TRBJ1-2; TRBD1 agrees at 8 bases. Germline loops: CDR1 ENHRY, CDR2 SYGVKD. The CDR3 has 14 amino acids. Trimming at V came to 5 bases and at J to 6 bases, leaving 8 bases not matched to a gene. The CDR3 DNA is TGTGCCATCAGTCCACAGGGGGATTATGATGGCTACACCTTC. It is translated as CAISPQGDYDGYTF.

The chain couples TRBV6-5 to TRBJ2-7; D is undetermined. This CDR3 spans 13 amino acids. V was clipped by 0 bases and J by 3 bases, with 6 bases between them. Looked up from germline, CDR1 is MNHEY and CDR2 is SVGAGI. The CDR3 region is CASSYSEIYEQYF. The CDR3, as DNA: TGTGCCAGCAGTTACTCGGAGATCTACGAGCAGTACTTC.

The genes are TRBV28 and TRBJ2-7, with 9 bases aligning to TRBD1. V gave up 9 bases and J gave up 5 bases; unmatched junction bases: 8. CDR3 length: 13 amino acids. Germline values: CDR1 MDHEN, CDR2 SYDVKM. This chain's CDR3 is CASRPQGADEQYF. Here the CDR3 DNA reads TGTGCCAGTAGGCCACAGGGGGCCGACGAGCAGTACTTC.

J is TRBJ1-3 and V is TRBV28, with a tentative D call TRBD1 (5 bases). The CDR3 is made up of 15 amino acids. Germline V gene lookup returns CDR1 MDHEN and CDR2 SYDVKM. The V end was cut by 7 bases, the J end by 4 bases, with 17 bases between. In DNA form, the CDR3 reads TGTGCCAGCACCATAACCAGGGCACCGGGAAACACCATATATTTT. This gives the protein CASTITRAPGNTIYF.

The rearrangement joins TRBV2 to TRBJ1-5; D unclear. V lost 7 bases and J lost 3, with 13 bases in between. CDR3 size: 14 residues. The germline gives CDR1 SNHLY, CDR2 FYNNEI. Written as DNA, the CDR3 is TGTGCCAGCACCAAACAGCTAAACAATCAGCCCCAGCATTTT. This gives the protein CASTKQLNNQPQHF.

Its frequency marks this clone as medium-sized. The chain carries TRBV19 and TRBJ2-1; TRBD2 aligns across 11 bases. V dropped 5 bases and J dropped 8; count of bases not matched to a gene: 14. The CDR3 is 17 amino acids. From germline, CDR1 is LNHDA and CDR2 SQIVND (reference sequence). CDR3 amino acids: CASSPILAGGRGYEQFF. The CDR3 DNA follows: TGTGCCAGTAGTCCCATTCTAGCGGGAGGCCGTGGGTATGAGCAGTTCTTC.

This chain uses TRBV19 with TRBJ1-4; D is uncertain. The CDR3 sequence is 12 residues long. Trimming left V 4 bases short and J 8 bases short, with 8 bases between. Germline loops: CDR1 LNHDA, CDR2 SQIVND (reference sequence). CDR3 DNA sequence: TGTGCCAGTAGTAACGGGTGGGAAAAACTGTTTTTT. This translates into CASSNGWEKLFF.

The chain carries TRBV7-3 and TRBJ2-1; TRBD2 matches at 9 bases. CDR3 length equals 19 residues. Germline V CDR1 and CDR2: SGHTA, FQGTGA. The trim removed 2 bases at V and 0 bases at J, leaving 11 bases unmatched. The CDR3 coding sequence is TGTGCCAGCAGCTTACGCTGGGACGATAGCGGGAGCTCCTACAATGAGCAGTTCTTC. Protein product: CASSLRWDDSGSSYNEQFF.

The genes are TRBV7-2 and TRBJ2-7, with 7 bases matching TRBD2. Germline V lookup: CDR1 SGHTA, CDR2 FQGNSA. The J segment lost 6 bases and the V segment lost 5 bases, leaving 10 bases of the junction unmatched. This CDR3 has 14 residues. CDR3 loop: CASSASGLVAEQYF. Here the CDR3 DNA reads TGTGCCAGCAGCGCTAGCGGACTCGTAGCCGAGCAGTACTTC.

This chain uses TRBV5-1 with TRBJ1-1, with D perhaps matching TRBD1 (5 bases). With 1 base removed from V and 5 bases from J, the gap between germline ends came to 12 bases. The germline V gene has CDR1 SGHRS and CDR2 YFSETQ. This CDR3 is 14 amino acids long. CDR3 sequence reads: CASSLQGPPTEAFF. The CDR3 region has the DNA TGCGCCAGCAGCTTGCAGGGTCCCCCGACTGAAGCTTTCTTT.

The V and J genes are TRBV28 and TRBJ1-1, with D unclear. The CDR3 is made up of 13 amino acids. V lost 6 bases, J lost 1 base, and 9 bases lay in between. Looked up from germline, CDR1 is MDHEN and CDR2 is SYDVKM. The CDR3 DNA reads as TGTGCCAGCAGCCCCAGAACGAACACTGAAGCTTTCTTT. Its translation is CASSPRTNTEAFF.

The V call is TRBV6-5, the J call TRBJ2-1; D is perhaps TRBD2 (5 bases). The CDR3 has 13 residues. Germline values: CDR1 MNHEY, CDR2 SVGAGI. V dropped 5 bases and J dropped 10 bases, with 15 bases sitting between them. The CDR3 DNA is TGTGCCAGCAGTACCACTCATTCTAGCGAGCAGTTCTTC. Encoded protein: CASSTTHSSEQFF.

The rearrangement links TRBV6-4 to TRBJ2-7, with 10 positions matching TRBD2. V lost 3 bases to trimming and J lost 2 bases; unmatched junction nucleotides: 13. CDR1 and CDR2 from the germline V gene are MRHNA and SNTAGT. This CDR3 is 18 amino acids long. CDR3 residues: CASSERVAGGPRTYEQYF. The DNA for the CDR3 is TGTGCCAGCAGTGAGAGGGTAGCGGGAGGCCCCAGGACCTACGAGCAGTACTTC.

The CDR3 nucleotides read TGTGCCAGCAGCCTTAACAGGGGTGGCTACACCTTC. It translates to CASSLNRGGYTF. V and J are TRBV11-2 and TRBJ1-2; TRBD1 matches 7 bases. The CDR3 has 12 residues. J gave up 7 bases and V 5 bases, and 4 bases lay outside the gene matches. Germline CDR1 SGHAT, CDR2 FQNNGV.